The 4 T cell receptor beta chains reported below all come from one sample, sequenced in a study of radiotherapy plus CTLA-4 blockade in lung cancer. Sequencing was performed with immunoSEQ multiplex PCR; in TCRdb, only in-frame clones are kept and a portion is missing. The sample lists 25,000 to 35,000 clones; more than 60% were seen once. Material: peripheral blood, obtained from a patient treated with radiotherapy plus ipilimumab. The receptor set was obtained from a human donor with non-small cell lung cancer who had stable disease on radiotherapy plus ipilimumab.

The chain is built from TRBV6-5 and TRBJ1-1; 8 bases are shared with TRBD1. The CDR3 totals 14 residues. Trimming took 6 bases from V and 1 from J; bases not matched to a gene: 4. Germline assignment: CDR1 MNHEY and CDR2 SVGAGI. The CDR3: CASRSGQGNTEAFF. CDR3 bases: TGTGCCAGCAGATCCGGACAGGGGAACACTGAAGCTTTCTTT.

The chain's CDR3 is CASRREGANSLAKNIQYF. CDR3 nucleotide sequence: TGTGCCAGCAGGAGGGAGGGGGCAAATTCCTTAGCCAAAAACATTCAGTACTTC. V gene TRBV5-5 combines with J gene TRBJ2-4; D is possibly TRBD1 or TRBD2 (7 bases each). The CDR3 contains 18 residues. V was shortened by 5 bases and J by 0 bases, with 21 bases between the two germline ends. The germline gives CDR1 SGHKS, CDR2 YYEKEE (reference sequence).

The chain employs TRBV6-6 and TRBJ2-7; D not certain. The CDR3 has 15 residues. Trimming took 4 bases from V and 0 from J, leaving 13 bases between them. The germline CDR1 and CDR2 sequences are MNHNY and SVGAGI (reference sequence). CDR3 DNA: TGTGCCAGCAGTTCACCAACCCTAAGCTCCTACGAGCAGTACTTC. Translated: CASSSPTLSSYEQYF.

The chain is built from TRBV2 and TRBJ1-1, with unresolved D. In germline, CDR1 is SNHLY, CDR2 FYNNEI. This CDR3 comprises 15 residues. V was clipped by 3 bases and J by 1 base, with 12 bases between them. CDR3 coding DNA: TGTGCCAGCAGTGATATCGGGCAACCGAACACTGAAGCTTTCTTT. It translates to CASSDIGQPNTEAFF.